This T cell receptor (beta chain) was retrieved from a study of T cells in Graves' hyperthyroidism and ophthalmopathy. Study results and caveats: In blood, most of the thyroid clonotypes expanded above 0.001 were also present.

This clonotype was counted many times. What it binds is unknown. The CDR3 regions of TCR beta were amplified from RNA transcripts. In the first-round RT-PCR of the TCR CDR3, the HTBI primer set was used. TCRdb passed the multiplex PCR reads through MiXCR, listing each CDR3 protein once. In the table there are hundreds of thousands of distinct CDR3 sequences, 13% to 15% of which are singletons. This clonotype originated in a woman younger than 35 with Graves' hyperthyroidism. The sample was blood.

CDR3 nucleotide sequence: TGTGCCAGCAGTGGACTAGGTACCGGGGAGCTGTTTTTT. Protein product: CASSGLGTGELFF. This chain joins TRBV12-3 or TRBV12-4 and TRBJ2-2, with 7 nucleotides matching TRBD2. V was clipped by 5 bases and J by 5 bases; unmatched bases: 2. The CDR3 length is 13 residues.